This T cell receptor beta chain was retrieved from a study of shared clonotypes between healthy human individuals. Study-wide results and caveats: Estimated richness values were generally larger in naive subsets than in memory subsets. An effect of sequencing depth on clonotype sharing among donors was expected. Genetic and exposure-history diversity was limited by the few donors.

Clones were sequenced by immunoSEQ multiplex PCR, and TCRdb holds only the in-frame ones, with some missing. The data contain 100,000 to 130,000 clones, under 70% of them singletons. CD8 memory fractions consisted of CD45RO+ and CCR7-negative CD45RA+ TemRA cells together. Notes on this clone: The antigen is unknown.

The germline CDR1 and CDR2 sequences are MDHEN and SYDVKM. This CDR3 has 14 residues. Trimming removed 5 bases from V and 7 bases from J; junction bases left unmatched: 8. The chain carries TRBV28 and TRBJ2-4, with 7 bases identical to TRBD1. Sequenced sample: memory CD8+ T cells sorted from blood. As to subset: CD45RO+ cells pooled with CCR7-negative TemRA cells. This clonotype was obtained from a woman in her twenties or thirties in good health. The CDR3 DNA follows: TGTGCCAGCAGTCCGCCGGGACAGAAGAACATTCAGTACTTC. It codes for CASSPPGQKNIQYF.